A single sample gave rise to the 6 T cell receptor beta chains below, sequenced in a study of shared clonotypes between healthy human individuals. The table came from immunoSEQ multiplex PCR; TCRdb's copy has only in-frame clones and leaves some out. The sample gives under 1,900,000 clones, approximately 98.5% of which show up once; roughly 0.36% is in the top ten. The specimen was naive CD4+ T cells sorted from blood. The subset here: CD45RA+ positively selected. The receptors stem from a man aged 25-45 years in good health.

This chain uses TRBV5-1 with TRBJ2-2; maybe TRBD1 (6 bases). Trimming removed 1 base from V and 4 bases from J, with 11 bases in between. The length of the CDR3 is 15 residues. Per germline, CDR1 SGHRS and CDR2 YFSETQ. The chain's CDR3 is CASSLRGGGTGELFF. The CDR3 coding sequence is TGCGCCAGCAGCTTGCGAGGGGGTGGCACCGGGGAGCTGTTTTTT.

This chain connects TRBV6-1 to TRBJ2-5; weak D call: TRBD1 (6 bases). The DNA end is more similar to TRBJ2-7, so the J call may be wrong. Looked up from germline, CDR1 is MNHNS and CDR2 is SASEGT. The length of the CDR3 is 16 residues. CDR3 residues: CASSVQTGVALYEQYF. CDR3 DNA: TGTGCCAGCAGTGTCCAGACAGGAGTGGCCCTCTACGAGCAGTACTTC.

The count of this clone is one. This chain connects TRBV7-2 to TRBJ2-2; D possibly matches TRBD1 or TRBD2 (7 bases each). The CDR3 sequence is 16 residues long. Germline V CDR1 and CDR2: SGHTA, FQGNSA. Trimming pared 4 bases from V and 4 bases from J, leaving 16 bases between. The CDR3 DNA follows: TGTGCCAGCAGCTCCTCGACAGGGAGGGTCACCGGGGAGCTGTTTTTT. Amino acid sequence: CASSSSTGRVTGELFF.

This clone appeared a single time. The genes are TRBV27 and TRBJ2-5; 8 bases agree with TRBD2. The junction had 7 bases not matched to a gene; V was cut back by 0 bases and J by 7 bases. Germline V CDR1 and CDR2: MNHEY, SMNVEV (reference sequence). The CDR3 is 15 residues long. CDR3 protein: CASSLSIAGLGTQYF. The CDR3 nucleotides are TGTGCCAGCAGTTTATCGATAGCGGGGCTGGGGACCCAGTACTTC.

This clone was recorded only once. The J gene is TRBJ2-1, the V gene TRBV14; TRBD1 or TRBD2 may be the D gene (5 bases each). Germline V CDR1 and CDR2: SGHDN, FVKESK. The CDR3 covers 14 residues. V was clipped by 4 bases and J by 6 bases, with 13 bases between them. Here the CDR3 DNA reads TGTGCCAGCAGCCCGCTGGGACCGACCAATGAGCAGTTCTTC. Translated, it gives CASSPLGPTNEQFF.

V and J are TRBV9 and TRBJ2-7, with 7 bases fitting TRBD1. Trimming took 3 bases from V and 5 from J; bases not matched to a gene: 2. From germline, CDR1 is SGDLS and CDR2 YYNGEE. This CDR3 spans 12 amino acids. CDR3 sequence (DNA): TGTGCCAGCAGCGCCACAGGGGACGAGCAGTACTTC. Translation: CASSATGDEQYF.